The entry below gives a single T cell receptor (beta chain) sequence along with its context. Its antigen is unknown. Repertoires were generated with immunoSEQ multiplex PCR, while TCRdb's copy carries only in-frame clones and drops some. The repertoire holds about 220,000 clones, with approximately 90% as singletons. The data belong to a study of Ad26.COV2.S vaccination and SARS-CoV-2 variants. Study background: Among those in the COV1001 Ad26.COV2.S trial arm was the donor.

Treatment meaning: some 19 received Ad26.COV2.S at low or high dose, single or two shots; about five received placebo; per-sample allocation not given. Specimen acquisition occurred on day 63 following the initial vaccine or placebo injection. At a Boston site, the person donating was an adult of 18-55 years. The vaccine delivered Wuhan-strain SARS-CoV-2 spike through an Ad26 vector. Findings of the study overall: The analyses of TCR breadth and depth may have understated the size of total T cell responses.

The V and J ends lost 4 bases and 4 bases, in that order; junction bases with no gene match: 5. Germline V lookup: CDR1 SGHTA, CDR2 FQGNSA. This CDR3 contains 14 residues. The rearrangement joins TRBV7-2 to TRBJ2-7; TRBD1 matches 9 bases. The source of this sequence is a person between 18 and 65 years old who received the Ad26.COV2.S COVID-19 vaccine or a placebo. The material was peripheral blood, obtained in a trial of Ad26.COV2.S vaccine versus placebo. CDR3 region: CASSSGQGAYEQYF. The CDR3 coding sequence is TGTGCCAGCAGCTCGGGACAGGGCGCGTACGAGCAGTACTTC.